This T cell receptor beta chain is from a study of blood T cells in healthy people across ages. At the level of the study: T cells yielded about one barcoded beta molecule per two cells through template switching. Study-wide results and limits: As naive T cell percentage varied, TCR beta diversity correlated strongly with it. Calculation of diversity from one million T cells yielded estimates considered to be underestimates.

The use of a sample-barcoded 5' primer and a J-beta primer mix characterized a second PCR of roughly 6 to 11 cycles. TCRdb reprocessed the 5' RACE reads via MiXCR and lists one record per CDR3 protein. The sample has around 940,000 distinct CDR3 sequences; approximately 50% are singletons. On this clonotype: Its matching antigen is unknown.

This CDR3 contains 17 residues. Per germline, CDR1 LGHNA and CDR2 YSLEER. V lost 4 bases and J lost 0; bases outside the gene matches: 7. The specimen was blood. This TCR derives from a woman aged 55-70 years in good health. The chain combines TRBV4-3 with TRBJ2-5; TRBD2 matches 11 bases. The CDR3 region is CASSPRPSGGYQETQYF. The CDR3 nucleotides read TGCGCCAGCAGCCCCCGGCCTAGCGGGGGGTACCAAGAGACCCAGTACTTC.